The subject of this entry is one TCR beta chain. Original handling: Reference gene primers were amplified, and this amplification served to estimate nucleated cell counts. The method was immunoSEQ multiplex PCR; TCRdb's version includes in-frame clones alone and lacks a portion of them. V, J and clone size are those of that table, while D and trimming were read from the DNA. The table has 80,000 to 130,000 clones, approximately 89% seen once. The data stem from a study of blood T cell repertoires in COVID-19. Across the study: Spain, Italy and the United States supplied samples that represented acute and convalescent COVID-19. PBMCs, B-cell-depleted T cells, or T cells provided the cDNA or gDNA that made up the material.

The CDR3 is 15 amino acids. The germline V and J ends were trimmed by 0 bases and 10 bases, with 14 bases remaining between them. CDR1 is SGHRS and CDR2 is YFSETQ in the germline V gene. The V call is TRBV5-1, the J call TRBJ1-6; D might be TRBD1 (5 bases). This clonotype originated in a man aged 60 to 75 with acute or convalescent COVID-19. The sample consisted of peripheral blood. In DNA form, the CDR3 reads TGCGCCAGCAGCTTGGCAGGAGGGGAGGGGTCACCCCTCCACTTT. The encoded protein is CASSLAGGEGSPLHF.